This T cell receptor beta chain is from a study of radiotherapy plus CTLA-4 blockade in lung cancer. Study-wide results and caveats: Reports state that early shifts in blood T cell clones, with interferon-beta, best predicted response. Blood TCR clones of tumor origin expanded after radiotherapy plus ipilimumab.

Germline CDR1 reads SGHVS; CDR2 reads FQNEAQ. Between the trimmed V and J ends, which lost 5 bases and 6 bases, there was a span of 19 bases. This CDR3 comprises 16 residues. Some clones are missing from TCRdb's copy, which holds only in-frame ones; the method was immunoSEQ multiplex PCR. The sample lists tens of thousands of clones; over 70% were seen once. Note on this clone: Its specificity is unknown.

V gene TRBV7-8 combines with J gene TRBJ1-4, with D perhaps TRBD1 (5 bases). This receptor was obtained from a human donor with non-small cell lung cancer that progressed on radiotherapy plus ipilimumab. Source: peripheral blood, taken from a patient treated with radiotherapy plus ipilimumab. CDR3 in DNA: TGTGCCAGCAGCCCCCGGACAAGGGCCAGTGATGAAAAACTGTTTTTT. Translated: CASSPRTRASDEKLFF. The whole variable domain, filled in from reference TRBV7-8 and TRBJ1-4, reads GAGVSQSPRYKVAKRGQDVALRCDPISGHVSLFWYQQALGQGPEFLTYFQNEAQLDKSGLPSDRFFAERPEGSVSTLKIQRTQQEDSAVYLCASSPRTRASDEKLFFGSGTQLSVL.